Detailed here is one T cell receptor (beta chain). This specimen belongs to a study of cytomegalovirus exposure and HLA in healthy donors. Germline-derived CDR1 and CDR2 are SGDLS and YYNGEE. J lost 1 base, V lost 2 bases, and 8 bases had no gene match. CDR3 length equals 17 residues. The PCR made use of 60 Vbeta and 13 Jbeta primers. Sequenced by immunoSEQ multiplex PCR; TCRdb stores in-frame clones only, minus some. The sample lists approximately 120,000 clones, 75% to 85% occurring once. This chain links TRBV9 with TRBJ2-2; 7 bases line up with TRBD1. The receptor was isolated from a woman between 50 and 59 years old in good health and CMV-seropositive. Sequencing used PBMCs. CDR3 sequence reads: CASSVASGGWNTGELFF. For the CDR3, the DNA is TGTGCCAGCAGCGTCGCCTCAGGGGGTTGGAACACCGGGGAGCTGTTTTTT.